This T cell receptor beta chain was sequenced for a study of PD-L1 blockade in urothelial cancer. Described time point: pretreatment peripheral blood. Germline V CDR1 and CDR2: SGHNT, YENEEA. The V and J ends lost 3 bases and 1 base, in that order; junction bases with no gene match: 5. CDR3 length: 16 residues. Using immunoSEQ multiplex PCR, the repertoire was profiled, and TCRdb retains in-frame clones only, with some absent. The table lists 85,000 to 90,000 clones, about 83% of them singletons. This chain connects TRBV11-3 to TRBJ2-1; 8 nucleotides align to TRBD1. This TCR derives from a man aged 60-69 years with urothelial cancer. The source material was PBMCs, sampled around atezolizumab (anti-PD-L1) treatment. The CDR3 reads CASSFIDRGSYNEQFF. The DNA of the CDR3 is TGTGCCAGCAGCTTTATAGACAGGGGATCCTACAATGAGCAGTTCTTC. Full variable domain (remainder filled in from reference TRBV11-3 and TRBJ2-1): EAGVVQSPRYKIIEKKQPVAFWCNPISGHNTLYWYLQNLGQGPELLIRYENEEAVDDSQLPKDRFSAERLKGVDSTLKIQPAELGDSAVYLCASSFIDRGSYNEQFFGPGTRLTVL.